Sequencing of this T cell receptor beta chain was carried out in a study of cytomegalovirus exposure and HLA in healthy donors. General study results and limits: No immune exposure information besides CMV serostatus was available.

With 3 bases removed from V and 1 base from J, the gap between germline ends came to 6 bases. Germline values: CDR1 MRHNA, CDR2 SNTAGT. The CDR3 loop spans 13 amino acids. On this clone itself: Its target is unknown. Other nucleotide sequences from this sample produce the same CDR3.

Healthy bone marrow donors supplied every sample. Researchers ran the PCR with 60 Vbeta and 13 Jbeta primers. Assay: immunoSEQ multiplex PCR; the TCRdb copy retains only in-frame clones and omits some. Here the sample spans approximately 150,000 clones, about 80% being singletons. Sequencing used PBMCs. This clonotype was sampled from a man in his forties or fifties in good health and CMV-seropositive. This chain joins TRBV6-4 and TRBJ1-1; TRBD1 might be the D (5 bases). CDR3 DNA: TGTGCCAGCAGTGATAGGGGGAACACTGAAGCTTTCTTT. Amino acids: CASSDRGNTEAFF.